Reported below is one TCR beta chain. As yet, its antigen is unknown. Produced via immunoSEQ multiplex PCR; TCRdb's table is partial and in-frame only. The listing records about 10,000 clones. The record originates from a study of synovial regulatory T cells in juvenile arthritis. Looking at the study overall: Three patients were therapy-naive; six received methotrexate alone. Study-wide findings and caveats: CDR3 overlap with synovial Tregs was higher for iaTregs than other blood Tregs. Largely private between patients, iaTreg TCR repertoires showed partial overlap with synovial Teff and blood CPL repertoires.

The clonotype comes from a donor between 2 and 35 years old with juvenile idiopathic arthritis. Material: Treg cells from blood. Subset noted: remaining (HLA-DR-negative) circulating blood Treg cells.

The CDR3 sequence is CASSLDRDRGFRVFF. The chain has TRBV5-1 and TRBJ1-4; no DNA is available, so the TRBD1 call from TCRdb remains unchecked. Germline values: CDR1 SGHRS, CDR2 YFSETQ. CDR3 size: 15 residues. The record lacks a DNA sequence.